The 28 T cell receptor beta chains below all came from one sample that was sequenced in a study of shared clonotypes between healthy human individuals. Only in-frame clones appear in the TCRdb table, and some are missing; sequencing was by immunoSEQ multiplex PCR. The sample yields 2 million to 2.5 million clones, roughly 90% seen once. Sequences were obtained from naive CD4+ T cells from PBMCs. Subset specified: CD45RA+ positively selected. These receptor sequences come from a young man in good health. Some clones in this sample may be carry-over from other donors' samples.

The chain employs TRBV4-3 and TRBJ1-4; D gene unclear. Germline values: CDR1 LGHNA, CDR2 YSLEER. The CDR3 sequence is 15 residues long. V lost 1 base to trimming and J lost 8 bases, with 14 bases between them. The CDR3: CASSQVRTVTEKLFF. DNA of the CDR3: TGCGCCAGCAGCCAAGTACGTACAGTTACGGAAAAACTGTTTTTT.

This chain uses TRBV5-4 with TRBJ2-3, with unresolved D. Germline CDR1 SGHNT, CDR2 YYREEE (reference sequence). V shed 0 bases and J shed 3 bases, with 8 bases lying between them. There are 14 residues in the CDR3. Here the CDR3 DNA reads TGTGCCAGCAGCTTGGTAAAGGAAACAGATACGCAGTATTTT. Protein: CASSLVKETDTQYF. Complete variable domain (other parts from reference TRBV5-4 and TRBJ2-3): ETGVTQSPTHLIKTRGQQVTLRCSSQSGHNTVSWYQQALGQGPQFIFQYYREEENGRGNFPPRFSGLQFPNYSSELNVNALELDDSALYLCASSLVKETDTQYFGPGTRLTVL.

This chain connects TRBV2 to TRBJ1-6; the D gene is possibly TRBD1 (5 bases). Looked up from germline, CDR1 is SNHLY and CDR2 is FYNNEI. CDR3 length equals 16 residues. Deletions cut 7 bases from V and 9 bases from J, with 22 bases between. As DNA, the CDR3 is TGTGCCAGCACCGGACAAAGGTCCGATGCTGGTTCACCCCTCCACTTT. Encoded protein: CASTGQRSDAGSPLHF.

Concerning this clone: Different DNA sequences within this sample yield the same CDR3. The chain combines TRBV16 with TRBJ1-1; D gene unclear. This CDR3 has 13 amino acids. Germline V gene lookup returns CDR1 KGHSY and CDR2 FQNENV. V lost 0 bases and J lost 1, with 3 bases in between. This CDR3 is CASSQSRNTEAFF. In DNA, the CDR3 is TGTGCCAGCAGCCAATCCCGGAACACTGAAGCTTTCTTT.

Concerning this clone itself: The identical CDR3 is also encoded by other nucleotide sequences in the sample. This chain joins TRBV5-1 and TRBJ2-7; no clear D. With 0 bases removed from V and 0 bases from J, the gap between germline ends came to 4 bases. The V gene's germline CDR1 is SGHRS and CDR2 YFSETQ. The CDR3 is made up of 13 amino acids. For the CDR3, the DNA is TGCGCCAGCAGCTTGGACTACTCCTACGAGCAGTACTTC. Amino acid sequence: CASSLDYSYEQYF.

The genes are TRBV6-5 and TRBJ2-2, with 9 bases aligning to TRBD1. Germline CDR1 is MNHEY and CDR2 is SVGAGI. CDR3 length: 16 amino acids. J lost 6 bases, V lost 2 bases, and 7 bases had no gene match. CDR3 in amino acids: CASSYQGTGRPGELFF. The DNA of the CDR3 is TGTGCCAGCAGTTACCAGGGGACAGGGAGACCCGGGGAGCTGTTTTTT.

The gene calls are TRBV30 and TRBJ2-3; no reliable D call. The CDR3 covers 13 residues. The germline CDR1 and CDR2 sequences are GTSNPN and SVGIG (reference sequence). V lost 2 bases to trimming and J lost 4 bases, with 10 bases between them. CDR3 residues: CAWSPLYADTQYF. In nucleotides, the CDR3 is TGTGCCTGGAGTCCCCTCTACGCAGATACGCAGTATTTT.

The chain links TRBV5-1 to TRBJ2-7; either TRBD1 or TRBD2 may fit D (5 bases each). The CDR3 consists of 15 residues. Germline-derived CDR1 and CDR2 are SGHRS and YFSETQ. V dropped 0 bases and J dropped 0 bases, with 10 bases sitting between them. This CDR3 is CASSLAGRPSYEQYF. The CDR3, as DNA: TGCGCCAGCAGCTTGGCGGGACGGCCCTCCTACGAGCAGTACTTC.

CDR3 bases: TGTGCCAGCAGCCGCGGGACAGTCCAAGAGACCCAGTACTTC. Translated: CASSRGTVQETQYF. The gene calls are TRBV11-2 and TRBJ2-5; maybe TRBD1 (7 bases). Trimming left V 5 bases short and J 1 base short, with 11 bases between. The length of the CDR3 is 14 residues. CDR1 SGHAT and CDR2 FQNNGV come from the germline V gene.

J is TRBJ1-2 and V is TRBV30; D is ambiguous. The CDR3 loop spans 14 amino acids. Germline loops: CDR1 GTSNPN, CDR2 SVGIG (reference sequence). V was shortened by 4 bases and J by 4 bases, with 16 bases between the two germline ends. This CDR3 is CAWTGPRVVYGYTF. The CDR3 DNA reads TGTGCCTGGACAGGCCCCCGGGTCGTCTATGGCTACACCTTC.

The chain is built from TRBV27 and TRBJ2-2; D is unclear. V shed 8 bases and J shed 1 base, with 5 bases lying between them. The CDR3 totals 12 residues. Germline V gene data show CDR1 as MNHEY and CDR2 as SMNVEV (reference sequence). The CDR3 protein is CASGRNTGELFF. CDR3 DNA: TGTGCCAGCGGACGGAACACCGGGGAGCTGTTTTTT.

Comment on this clone: Because the CDR3 is missing its conserved closing phenylalanine or tryptophan, this is likely a read error. The DNA is left out, because the CDR3 cannot be placed on it with certainty; the CDR3 is given as TCRdb lists it. The rearrangement joins TRBV11-2 to TRBJ2-7; the table's D call of TRBD1 was not tested on the DNA. The CDR3 is 8 amino acids long, termini counted. Germline-derived CDR1 and CDR2 are SGHAT and FQNNGV. The CDR3 loop reads CASSLGQD.

In nucleotides, the CDR3 is TGTGCCAGTACTCAAAATAGGGACGCTGGAAACACCATATATTTT. Encoded protein: CASTQNRDAGNTIYF. This chain uses TRBV19 with TRBJ1-3, with D perhaps matching TRBD1 (5 bases). The CDR3 runs to 15 residues. Per the germline V gene, CDR1 is LNHDA and CDR2 is SQIVND (reference sequence). Between the trimmed V and J ends, which lost 7 bases and 2 bases, there was a span of 15 bases.

V and J are TRBV10-1 and TRBJ2-7; TRBD2 agrees at 14 bases. V was pared by 2 bases and J by 2 bases, with 5 bases of the junction left unmatched. The CDR3 covers 17 residues. Germline values: CDR1 WNHNN, CDR2 SYGVQD (reference sequence). CDR3 sequence: CASSETGTSGGTYEQYF. DNA for the CDR3: TGCGCCAGCAGTGAGACCGGGACTAGCGGGGGTACCTACGAGCAGTACTTC.

The chain combines TRBV6-1 with TRBJ2-3, with TRBD2 matching 8 bases. The CDR3 is 16 amino acids. V trimming: 2 bases; J trimming: 5 bases; junction bases outside the gene matches: 9. CDR1 MNHNS and CDR2 SASEGT come from the germline V gene. Here the CDR3 DNA reads TGTGCCAGCAGTGAACTAACGGGAGGGCCCAGAGATACGCAGTATTTT. This encodes CASSELTGGPRDTQYF.

Turning to this clone: This same CDR3 is encoded by further DNA sequences in the sample. The chain recombines TRBV5-1 with TRBJ1-2; D is undetermined. Germline lookup yields CDR1 SGHRS and CDR2 YFSETQ. The CDR3 contains 12 residues. The V end was cut by 7 bases, the J end by 3 bases, with 10 bases between. The CDR3 loop reads CASSPEDYGYTF. The CDR3 DNA follows: TGCGCCAGCTCCCCGGAGGACTATGGCTACACCTTC.

This chain connects TRBV7-8 to TRBJ2-7; 13 bases line up with TRBD2. The CDR3 is 18 amino acids. The V gene end was trimmed by 1 base and the J gene end by 3 bases; junction bases not matched to a gene: 9. Germline V gene lookup returns CDR1 SGHVS and CDR2 FQNEAQ. DNA for the CDR3: TGTGCCAGCAGCTTAGATACCCAGACTAGCGGGAGGCACTACGAGCAGTACTTC. This codes for CASSLDTQTSGRHYEQYF.

The rearrangement links TRBV6-6 to TRBJ2-3; D gene ambiguous. The CDR3 is made up of 15 amino acids. Trimming left V 3 bases short and J 1 base short, with 11 bases between. Germline lookup yields CDR1 MNHNY and CDR2 SVGAGI (reference sequence). In DNA, the CDR3 is TGTGCCAGCAGTTATGAAAGCGCCCGCACAGATACGCAGTATTTT. Translation: CASSYESARTDTQYF.

The genes are TRBV10-3 and TRBJ2-4, with 10 bases matching TRBD1. The CDR3 covers 20 residues. Germline lookup yields CDR1 ENHRY and CDR2 SYGVKD. The ends lost 4 bases at V and 1 base at J; junction bases unmatched: 16. This chain's CDR3 is CAISAYGRTGGLEAKNIQYF. CDR3 coding DNA: TGTGCCATCAGTGCCTACGGGAGGACAGGGGGACTCGAGGCCAAAAACATTCAGTACTTC.

V usage is TRBV29-1 and J usage is TRBJ2-7; no clear D. Trimming pared 0 bases from V and 5 bases from J, leaving 11 bases between. CDR1 is SQVTM, CDR2 ANQGSEA, per germline. There are 13 residues in the CDR3. The CDR3 is CSVEEVDTDEQYF. The DNA for the CDR3 is TGCAGCGTTGAAGAGGTAGACACGGACGAGCAGTACTTC.

The chain uses TRBV5-1 and TRBJ1-1, with D hard to call. CDR1 is SGHRS, CDR2 YFSETQ, per germline. Trimming removed 1 base from V and 3 bases from J, with 13 bases in between. This CDR3 spans 15 amino acids. CDR3 in amino acids: CASSLLSGGDTEAFF. Here the CDR3 DNA reads TGCGCCAGCAGCTTGCTATCGGGCGGCGACACTGAAGCTTTCTTT.

The chain uses TRBV5-1 and TRBJ2-3; 10 bases are a match to TRBD2. The V segment lost 3 bases and the J segment 0 bases; nucleotides outside the gene matches: 10. Germline CDR1 reads SGHRS; CDR2 reads YFSETQ. The CDR3 is 18 amino acids. The CDR3 DNA sequence: TGCGCCAGCAGCTCAGGGACTAGCGCTAGACCTAGCACAGATACGCAGTATTTT. This gives the protein CASSSGTSARPSTDTQYF.

CDR3 nucleotide sequence: TGTGCCAGCAGTAGATCGGGACTCCTTCTGGAGCAGTTCTTC. This gives the protein CASSRSGLLLEQFF. V and J are TRBV7-6 and TRBJ2-1; TRBD2 is a possible D gene (6 bases). CDR3 length: 14 residues. The germline V gene encodes CDR1 SGHVS and CDR2 FNYEAQ. The ends were cut back, 6 bases at V and 10 bases at J, with 19 bases in the middle.

The V gene is TRBV27, the J gene TRBJ2-1; 12 bases are shared with TRBD2. Germline CDR1 reads MNHEY; CDR2 reads SMNVEV (reference sequence). With V trimmed by 1 base and J by 7 bases, 11 bases remained unmatched. CDR3 length equals 18 residues. The CDR3 sequence is CASSLFPPSGRAGNEQFF. The CDR3 DNA reads TGTGCCAGCAGTTTATTCCCTCCTAGCGGGAGGGCCGGGAATGAGCAGTTCTTC.

This chain links TRBV7-2 with TRBJ2-1; D remains unclear. Germline values: CDR1 SGHTA, CDR2 FQGNSA. Deletions cut 5 bases from V and 4 bases from J, with 12 bases between. The CDR3 contains 14 residues. CDR3 protein: CASSPGRSYNEQFF. The CDR3 DNA reads as TGTGCCAGCAGCCCAGGACGGTCATACAATGAGCAGTTCTTC.

As regards this clone: The sample contains more than one DNA sequence encoding this CDR3. The CDR3 bases are TGTGCCAGCAGCCAAGGTTTGCAGGAGACCCAGTACTTC. Translated, it gives CASSQGLQETQYF. V gene TRBV14 combines with J gene TRBJ2-5, with D unresolved. V was pared by 1 base and J by 5 bases, with 8 bases between. This CDR3 spans 13 amino acids. Germline V lookup: CDR1 SGHDN, CDR2 FVKESK.

This clone has more than one count but fewer than ten. CDR3 in DNA: TGTGCCAGCAGTACCGACAGGGCGGGCTACGAGCAGTACTTC. It is translated as CASSTDRAGYEQYF. V is TRBV2 and J is TRBJ2-7, with 7 bases aligning to TRBD1. The CDR3 is 14 amino acids. The V gene's germline CDR1 is SNHLY and CDR2 FYNNEI. Trimming cost V 5 bases and J 3 bases; bases outside gene matches: 7.

The chain is built from TRBV7-2 and TRBJ2-1; D gene unclear. V lost 5 bases and J lost 7, with 12 bases in between. The CDR3 is 13 residues long. Per the germline V gene, CDR1 is SGHTA and CDR2 is FQGNSA. CDR3 amino acids: CASSPQAVNEQFF. The CDR3 nucleotides read TGTGCCAGCAGCCCTCAGGCGGTTAATGAGCAGTTCTTC.